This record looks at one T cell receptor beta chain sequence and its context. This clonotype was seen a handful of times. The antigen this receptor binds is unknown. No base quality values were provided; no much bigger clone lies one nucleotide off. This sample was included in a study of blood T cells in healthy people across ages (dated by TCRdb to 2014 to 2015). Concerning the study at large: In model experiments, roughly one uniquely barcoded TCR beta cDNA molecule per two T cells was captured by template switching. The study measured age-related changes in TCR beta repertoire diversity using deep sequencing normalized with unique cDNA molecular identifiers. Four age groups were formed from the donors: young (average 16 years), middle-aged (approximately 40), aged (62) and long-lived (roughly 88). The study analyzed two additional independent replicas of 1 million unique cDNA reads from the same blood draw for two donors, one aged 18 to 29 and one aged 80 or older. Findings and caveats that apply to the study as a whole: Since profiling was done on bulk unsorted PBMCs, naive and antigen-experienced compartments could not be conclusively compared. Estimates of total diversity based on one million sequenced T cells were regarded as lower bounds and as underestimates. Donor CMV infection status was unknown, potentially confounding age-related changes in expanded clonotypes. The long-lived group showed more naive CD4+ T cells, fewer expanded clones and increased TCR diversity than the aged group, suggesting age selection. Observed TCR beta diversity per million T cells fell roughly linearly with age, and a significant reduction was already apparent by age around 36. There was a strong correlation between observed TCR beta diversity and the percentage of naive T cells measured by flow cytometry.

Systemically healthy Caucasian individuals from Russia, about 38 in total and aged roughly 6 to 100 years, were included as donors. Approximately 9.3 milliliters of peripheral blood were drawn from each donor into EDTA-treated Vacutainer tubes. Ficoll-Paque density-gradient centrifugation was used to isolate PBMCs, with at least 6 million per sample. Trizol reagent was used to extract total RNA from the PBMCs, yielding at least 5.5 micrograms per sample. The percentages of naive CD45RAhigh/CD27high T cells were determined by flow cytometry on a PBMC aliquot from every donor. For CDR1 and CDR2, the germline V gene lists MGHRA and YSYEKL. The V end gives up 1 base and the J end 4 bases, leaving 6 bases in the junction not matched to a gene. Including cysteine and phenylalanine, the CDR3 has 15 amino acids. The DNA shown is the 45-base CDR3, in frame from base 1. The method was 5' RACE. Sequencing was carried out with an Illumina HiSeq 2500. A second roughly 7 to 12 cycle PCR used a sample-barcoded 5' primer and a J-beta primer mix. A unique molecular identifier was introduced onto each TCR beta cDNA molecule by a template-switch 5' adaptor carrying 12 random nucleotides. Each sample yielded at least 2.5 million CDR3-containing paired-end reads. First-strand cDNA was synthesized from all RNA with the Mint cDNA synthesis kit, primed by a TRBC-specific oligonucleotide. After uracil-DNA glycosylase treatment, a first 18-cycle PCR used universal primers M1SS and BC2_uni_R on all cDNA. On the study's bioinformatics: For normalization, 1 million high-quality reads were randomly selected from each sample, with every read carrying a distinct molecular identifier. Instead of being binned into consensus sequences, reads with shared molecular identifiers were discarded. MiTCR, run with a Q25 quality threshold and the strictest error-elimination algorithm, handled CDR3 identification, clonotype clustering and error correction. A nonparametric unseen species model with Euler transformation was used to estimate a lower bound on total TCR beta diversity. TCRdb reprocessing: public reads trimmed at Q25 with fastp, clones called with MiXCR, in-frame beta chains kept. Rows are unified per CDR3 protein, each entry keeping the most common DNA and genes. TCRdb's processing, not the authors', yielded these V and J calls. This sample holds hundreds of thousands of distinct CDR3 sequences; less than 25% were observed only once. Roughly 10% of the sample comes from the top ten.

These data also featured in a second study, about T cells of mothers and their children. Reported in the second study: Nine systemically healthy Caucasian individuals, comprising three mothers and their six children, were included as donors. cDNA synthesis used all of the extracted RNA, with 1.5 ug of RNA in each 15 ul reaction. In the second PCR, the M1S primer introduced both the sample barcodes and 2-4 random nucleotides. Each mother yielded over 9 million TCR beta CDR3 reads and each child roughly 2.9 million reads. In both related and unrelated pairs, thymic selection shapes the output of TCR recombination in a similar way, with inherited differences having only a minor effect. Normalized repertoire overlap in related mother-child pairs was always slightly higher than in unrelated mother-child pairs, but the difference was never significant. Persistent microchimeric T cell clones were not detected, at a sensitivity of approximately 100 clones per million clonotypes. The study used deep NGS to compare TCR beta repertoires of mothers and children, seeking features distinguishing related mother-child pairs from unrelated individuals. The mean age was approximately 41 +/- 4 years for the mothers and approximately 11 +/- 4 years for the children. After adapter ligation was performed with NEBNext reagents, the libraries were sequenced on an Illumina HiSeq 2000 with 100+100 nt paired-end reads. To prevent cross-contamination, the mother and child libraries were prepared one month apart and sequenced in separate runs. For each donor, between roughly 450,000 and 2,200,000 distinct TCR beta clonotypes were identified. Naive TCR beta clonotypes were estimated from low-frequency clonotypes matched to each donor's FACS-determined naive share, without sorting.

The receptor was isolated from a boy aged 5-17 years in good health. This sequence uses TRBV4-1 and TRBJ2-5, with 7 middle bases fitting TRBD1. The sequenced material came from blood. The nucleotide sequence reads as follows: TGCGCCAGCAGCCAAGTTACCACAGGGGCAGAGACCCAGTACTTC. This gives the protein CASSQVTTGAETQYF.